The 5 T cell receptor beta chains presented below share a single source sample, sequenced in a study of T cells after posttransplantation cyclophosphamide. The protocol was immunoSEQ multiplex PCR, while the TCRdb copy is restricted to in-frame clones and leaves out a portion. The sample holds tens of thousands of clones, and no clone turns up only once. Sequencing used PBMCs. Receptors originate from a woman aged 45-65 years in good health and a related stem cell transplant donor.

This clone was recorded a few times. The genes are TRBV27 and TRBJ1-2; 7 nucleotides align to TRBD1. The CDR3 sequence is 14 residues long. From germline, CDR1 is MNHEY and CDR2 SMNVEV (reference sequence). V was pared by 6 bases and J by 8 bases, with 12 bases of the junction left unmatched. The CDR3 spells CASSHRGPPIGYTF. The CDR3 DNA is TGTGCCAGCAGCCACAGGGGCCCCCCCATCGGCTACACCTTC.

This clone was recorded many times. The chain is built from TRBV10-3 and TRBJ2-3; TRBD1 matches at 8 bases. CDR1 is ENHRY, CDR2 SYGVKD, per germline. The V segment lost 3 bases and the J segment 5 bases; nucleotides outside the gene matches: 7. The CDR3 covers 15 residues. CDR3 loop: CAISDGQGAGDTQYF. The CDR3 nucleotides are TGTGCCATCAGTGACGGGCAGGGGGCTGGAGATACGCAGTATTTT.

This clone was recorded many times. The chain carries TRBV5-4 and TRBJ2-7; TRBD2 matches at 7 bases. This CDR3 has 13 residues. CDR1 and CDR2 (germline): SGHNT, YYREEE (reference sequence). With V trimmed by 2 bases and J by 4 bases, 3 bases remained unmatched. For the CDR3, the DNA is TGTGCCAGCAGCTTACGCGGGGGTTACGAGCAGTACTTC. Its translation is CASSLRGGYEQYF. The entire variable domain, with the rest obtained from reference TRBV5-4 and TRBJ2-7, is as follows: ETGVTQSPTHLIKTRGQQVTLRCSSQSGHNTVSWYQQALGQGPQFIFQYYREEENGRGNFPPRFSGLQFPNYSSELNVNALELDDSALYLCASSLRGGYEQYFGPGTRLTVT.

The table lists this clone with many counts. CDR3 sequence: CASSLDRDYNEQFF. The DNA of the CDR3 is TGTGCCAGCAGTCTTGACAGGGACTACAATGAGCAGTTCTTC. The chain recombines TRBV6-2 or TRBV6-3 with TRBJ2-1, with 7 positions matching TRBD1. Germline CDR1 and CDR2: MNHEY and SVGEGT. V gave up 5 bases and J gave up 3 bases; unmatched junction bases: 4. The CDR3 extends over 14 amino acids.

This clone was found many times. V usage is TRBV9 and J usage is TRBJ2-1; D is unclear. V lost 2 bases and J 2 bases, leaving 5 bases between the germline ends. Germline V lookup: CDR1 SGDLS, CDR2 YYNGEE. There are 13 residues in the CDR3. The CDR3 sequence: CASSVSPYNEQFF. In nucleotides, the CDR3 is TGTGCCAGCAGCGTCTCCCCCTACAATGAGCAGTTCTTC.